This TCR beta chain came from a study of blood T cells in healthy people across ages. Study-level points and caveats: Age brought a roughly linear fall in TCR beta diversity measured per million T cells.

A remark on this clonotype: Its specificity is unknown.

This CDR3 has 16 residues. A second PCR of 7 to 11 cycles used a sample-barcoded 5' primer and a J-beta primer mix. In TCRdb, the 5' RACE reads were re-called with MiXCR into one record per CDR3 protein. The sample yields over a million distinct CDR3 sequences, 35% to 45% seen once. A minimum of 5 micrograms of total RNA was extracted per sample. This TCR was recovered from a young woman in good health. Sequencing input: blood. The chain links TRBV21-1 to TRBJ1-2; the table's D call TRBD1 went unverified against the DNA. TRBV21-1 has pseudogene status. CDR3 residues: CASSKGGGSPNYGYTF. The CDR3 bases are TGTGCCAGCAGCAAAGGGGGGGGGTCCCCTAACTATGGCTACACCTTC.